The rows below give T cell receptor beta chains drawn from one sample of a study of cytomegalovirus exposure and HLA in healthy donors. Clones were read by immunoSEQ multiplex PCR, and TCRdb kept only the in-frame ones, dropping some. Its clone listing holds 85,000 to 110,000 clones. Sequencing was carried out using PBMCs. The receptors here all came from a man aged 35-49 years in good health and CMV-seronegative. The CDR3 runs from the conserved cysteine through the conserved F or W. Fields, in order: V gene, clone size, J gene, D gene, CDR3 DNA, CDR3 protein. D genes are given only for firm matches. Expanded clones are given a class, and other clones once, few, many or no size at all.

V gene: TRBV4-3
clone size: -
J gene: TRBJ1-3
D gene: -
CDR3 DNA: TGCGCCAGCAGCCAGAGTCCACAGGTCAGCTCTGGAAACACCATATATTTT
CDR3 protein: CASSQSPQVSSGNTIYF

V gene: TRBV19
clone size: -
J gene: TRBJ2-2
D gene: -
CDR3 DNA: TGTGCCAGTAGAGGGGTGGGGAACACCGGGGAGCTGTTTTTT
CDR3 protein: CASRGVGNTGELFF

V gene: TRBV5-6
clone size: -
J gene: TRBJ2-2
D gene: TRBD1
CDR3 DNA: TGTGCCAGCAGCTTTGGTACAGGGGGCAGGAGCGGGGAGCTGTTTTTT
CDR3 protein: CASSFGTGGRSGELFF

V gene: TRBV10-3
clone size: -
J gene: TRBJ2-2
D gene: -
CDR3 DNA: TGTGCCATCAGGACCACAGGCGGGGAGCTGTTTTTT
CDR3 protein: CAIRTTGGELFF

V gene: TRBV5-1
clone size: -
J gene: TRBJ2-7
D gene: -
CDR3 DNA: TGCGCCAGCAGCTTGGTTGGTAGCCCCTACGAGCAGTACTTC
CDR3 protein: CASSLVGSPYEQYF

V gene: TRBV5-1
clone size: -
J gene: TRBJ2-3
D gene: TRBD2
CDR3 DNA: TGCGCCAGCAGGTCCGGACTAGCGGGGGACACAGATACGCAGTATTTT
CDR3 protein: CASRSGLAGDTDTQYF

V gene: TRBV5-1
clone size: -
J gene: TRBJ1-4
D gene: TRBD1
CDR3 DNA: TGCGCCAGCAGCTTGCGACAGGGGGCGGTTGGTGAAAAACTGTTTTTT
CDR3 protein: CASSLRQGAVGEKLFF

V gene: TRBV5-1
clone size: -
J gene: TRBJ1-1
D gene: -
CDR3 DNA: TGCGCCAGCAGCTTCACACAGGGCCCGTCTTTCTTT
CDR3 protein: CASSFTQGPSFF

V gene: TRBV4-2
clone size: -
J gene: TRBJ2-7
D gene: TRBD2
CDR3 DNA: TGTGCCAGCAGCCAAGCCCTGACTAGCGGGAACTACTACGAGCAGTACTTC
CDR3 protein: CASSQALTSGNYYEQYF

V gene: TRBV18
clone size: -
J gene: TRBJ2-7
D gene: -
CDR3 DNA: TGTGCCAGCTCACAGGGGTCCTCCTACGAGCAGTACTTC
CDR3 protein: CASSQGSSYEQYF

V gene: TRBV30
clone size: -
J gene: TRBJ2-7
D gene: -
CDR3 DNA: TGTGCCTGGAGTGTACCGGGACATTCGACTGCCTACGAGCAGTACTTC
CDR3 protein: CAWSVPGHSTAYEQYF

V gene: TRBV19
clone size: -
J gene: TRBJ1-5
D gene: TRBD1
CDR3 DNA: TGTGCCAGTAGTATCAGGACAGGGCTCAATCAGCCCCAGCATTTT
CDR3 protein: CASSIRTGLNQPQHF

V gene: TRBV5-6
clone size: -
J gene: TRBJ2-1
D gene: TRBD2
CDR3 DNA: TGTGCCAGCAGCTCCGAGCGGGGCGGTGAGCAGTTCTTC
CDR3 protein: CASSSERGGEQFF

V gene: TRBV12-5
clone size: -
J gene: TRBJ2-1
D gene: -
CDR3 DNA: TGTGCTAGTGGTTTGGGTCAGGGCTCCTACAATGAGCAGTTCTTC
CDR3 protein: CASGLGQGSYNEQFF

V gene: TRBV19
clone size: -
J gene: TRBJ1-1
D gene: -
CDR3 DNA: TGTGCCAGTAGTTTTAGGGGAATGAACACTGAAGCTTTCTTT
CDR3 protein: CASSFRGMNTEAFF

V gene: TRBV2
clone size: -
J gene: TRBJ1-2
D gene: TRBD1
CDR3 DNA: TGTGCCAGCACTCGGACAGGTTCGGGCTACACCTTC
CDR3 protein: CASTRTGSGYTF

V gene: TRBV19
clone size: medium-sized
J gene: TRBJ2-6
D gene: -
CDR3 DNA: TGTGCCAGTAGTATTCAGGGTGCCGGGGCCAACGTCCTGACTTTC
CDR3 protein: CASSIQGAGANVLTF

V gene: TRBV28
clone size: -
J gene: TRBJ2-3
D gene: -
CDR3 DNA: TGTGCCAGCAGTTCGGGCAGCGGGAGCACAGATACGCAGTATTTT
CDR3 protein: CASSSGSGSTDTQYF

V gene: TRBV9
clone size: -
J gene: TRBJ2-5
D gene: -
CDR3 DNA: TGTGCCAGCAGCGTAGGTGACGGGGAAAGAGAGACCCAGTACTTC
CDR3 protein: CASSVGDGERETQYF

V gene: TRBV6-1
clone size: -
J gene: TRBJ1-1
D gene: -
CDR3 DNA: TGTGCCAGCAGTGAACCCGGCTCGACAGGTCCGGAAGCTTTCTTT
CDR3 protein: CASSEPGSTGPEAFF

V gene: TRBV25-1
clone size: -
J gene: TRBJ2-5
D gene: TRBD1
CDR3 DNA: TGTGCCAGCAGTGAATTGGGACAGCTGGAGACCCAGTACTTC
CDR3 protein: CASSELGQLETQYF